The 2 T cell receptor beta chains below were found in one sample sequenced in a study of blood T cell repertoires in COVID-19. Assay: immunoSEQ multiplex PCR; the TCRdb copy retains only in-frame clones and omits some. The sample lists roughly 130,000 clones; about 87% were seen once. The specimen was peripheral blood. All receptors derive from a human donor with COVID-19, enrolled during active disease. The donor label of this sample is uncertain.

This chain links TRBV11-3 with TRBJ1-4, with 9 bases that match TRBD1. There are 15 residues in the CDR3. Germline V gene sequence: CDR1 SGHNT, CDR2 YENEEA. Trimming at V came to 1 base and at J to 7 bases, leaving 4 bases not matched to a gene. DNA for the CDR3: TGTGCCAGCAGCTTAGTCGGGACAGGGTTTGAAAAACTGTTTTTT. It is translated as CASSLVGTGFEKLFF.

The chain links TRBV25-1 to TRBJ2-7; 8 bases agree with TRBD2. This CDR3 contains 14 residues. The germline V gene has CDR1 MGHDK and CDR2 SYGVNS. Unmatched junction bases numbered 4, after V lost 2 bases and J lost 4 bases. The CDR3: CASSETSGVYEQYF. CDR3 bases: TGTGCCAGCAGTGAAACTAGCGGAGTTTACGAGCAGTACTTC.